A single sample is the source of the 14 T cell receptor beta chains below, sequenced in a study of monozygotic twins with cystic fibrosis. TCRdb's table, derived via immunoSEQ multiplex PCR, lists solely in-frame clones and lacks some. The sample consists of roughly 25,000 clones, approximately 96% of them appearing once. The source material was blood. The source of these receptors is a girl under 10 years old with cystic fibrosis.

The CDR3 spells CASSQERGSYEQYF. CDR3 in DNA: TGTGCCAGCAGCCAAGAACGGGGCTCCTACGAGCAGTACTTC. The chain has TRBV14 and TRBJ2-7, with D possibly TRBD2 on 5 matching bases. Germline values: CDR1 SGHDN, CDR2 FVKESK. This CDR3 comprises 14 residues. The V and J ends lost 0 bases and 0 bases respectively, with 6 bases between them.

V is TRBV18 and J is TRBJ2-3, with a tentative D call TRBD2 (5 bases). Germline CDR1 reads KGHSH; CDR2 reads LQKENI. This CDR3 region has 16 residues. V lost 5 bases, J lost 4 bases, and 19 bases lay in between. DNA of the CDR3: TGTGCCAGCTCAACCCGACTAAAAGGAGATGCAGATACGCAGTATTTT. Its translation: CASSTRLKGDADTQYF.

The V gene is TRBV27, the J gene TRBJ1-1; no firm D call. Trimming took 0 bases from V and 0 from J, leaving 8 bases between them. The length of the CDR3 is 15 residues. Germline values: CDR1 MNHEY, CDR2 SMNVEV (reference sequence). The CDR3 protein is CASSLSPSLNTEAFF. The CDR3 nucleotides read TGTGCCAGCAGTTTATCCCCCAGTTTGAACACTGAAGCTTTCTTT.

The chain carries TRBV30 and TRBJ2-1; 10 bases map to TRBD2. Germline trimming cut 0 bases from V and 4 bases from J; bases unmatched to any gene: 15. The germline CDR1 and CDR2 sequences are GTSNPN and SVGIG (reference sequence). The CDR3 runs to 19 residues. The CDR3 protein is CAWSVLPRPGTSVYNEQFF. CDR3 coding DNA: TGTGCCTGGAGTGTCCTTCCTCGCCCCGGGACTAGCGTTTACAATGAGCAGTTCTTC. The whole variable domain, filled in from reference TRBV30 and TRBJ2-1, reads SQTIHQWPATLVQPVGSPLSLECTVEGTSNPNLYWYRQAAGRGLQLLFYSVGIGQISSEVPQNLSASRPQDRQFILSSKKLLLSDSGFYLCAWSVLPRPGTSVYNEQFFGPGTRLTVL.

This sequence joins TRBV4-2 and TRBJ1-1; 7 nucleotides align to TRBD1. Germline-derived CDR1 and CDR2 are LGHNA and YNFKEQ. Unmatched junction bases numbered 10, after V lost 2 bases and J lost 4 bases. This CDR3 has 16 amino acids. In DNA, the CDR3 is TGTGCCAGCAGCCAAATTCGAACAGGGGATAGCACTGAAGCTTTCTTT. Encoded protein: CASSQIRTGDSTEAFF.

The chain uses TRBV14 and TRBJ1-3, with D unclear. V was cut by 6 bases and J by 0 bases, with 18 bases left in between. The CDR3 has 17 amino acids. Germline V lookup: CDR1 SGHDN, CDR2 FVKESK. The DNA of the CDR3 is TGTGCCAGCAGTCCTGGACCGTTCAGTGCCTCTGGAAACACCATATATTTT. This sequence encodes CASSPGPFSASGNTIYF.

The J gene is TRBJ2-5, the V gene TRBV15; D not certain. Trimming pared 5 bases from V and 5 bases from J, leaving 18 bases between. The CDR3 runs to 15 residues. CDR1 and CDR2 from the germline V gene are LNHNV and YYDKDF (reference sequence). The DNA of the CDR3 is TGTGCCACCAGCCCTACCTCGGGTTTTGGGGAGACCCAGTACTTC. This encodes CATSPTSGFGETQYF.

The chain couples TRBV15 to TRBJ1-3; no firm D call. V shed 6 bases and J shed 3 bases, with 12 bases lying between them. Germline values: CDR1 LNHNV, CDR2 YYDKDF (reference sequence). The CDR3 has 14 residues. The CDR3 spells CATSSPLLGNTIYF. In nucleotides, the CDR3 is TGTGCCACCAGTTCCCCTCTTCTTGGAAACACCATATATTTT.

The V call is TRBV18, the J call TRBJ1-1; perhaps TRBD1 as D (5 bases). Per the germline V gene, CDR1 is KGHSH and CDR2 is LQKENI. The CDR3 has 16 amino acids. V lost 0 bases, J lost 7 bases, and 18 bases lay in between. CDR3 loop: CASSPPVGRQGGEAFF. DNA for the CDR3: TGTGCCAGCTCACCACCGGTTGGGAGGCAGGGCGGTGAAGCTTTCTTT. Combining the CDR3 with reference TRBV18 and TRBJ1-1 gives the whole variable domain NAGVMQNPRHLVRRRGQEARLRCSPMKGHSHVYWYRQLPEEGLKFMVYLQKENIIDESGMPKERFSAEFPKEGPSILRIQQVVRGDSAAYFCASSPPVGRQGGEAFFGQGTRLTVV.

CDR3 residues: CASRPPGAAYEQYF. In nucleotides, the CDR3 is TGTGCCAGCAGGCCTCCTGGAGCGGCCTACGAGCAGTACTTC. The chain carries TRBV5-4 and TRBJ2-7; tentative D call: TRBD2 (5 bases). Germline CDR1 reads SGHNT; CDR2 reads YYREEE (reference sequence). The CDR3 length is 14 residues. Trimming took 5 bases from V and 2 from J, leaving 14 bases between them.

The chain recombines TRBV2 with TRBJ2-5; TRBD1 matches at 12 bases. The germline gives CDR1 SNHLY, CDR2 FYNNEI. V lost 6 bases and J lost 5; bases outside the gene matches: 16. There are 18 residues in the CDR3. DNA for the CDR3: TGTGCCAGCAGACCCTCCCTTCGGGACAGGGGGCCAGGGGAGACCCAGTACTTC. Its translation is CASRPSLRDRGPGETQYF.

This chain links TRBV10-1 with TRBJ1-1; D is uncertain. This CDR3 has 15 amino acids. Trimming removed 0 bases at V and 5 bases at J, with 13 bases between. CDR1 is WNHNN, CDR2 SYGVQD, per germline (reference sequence). The DNA of the CDR3 is TGCGCCAGCAGTGAGTCGATTGGGTTTGTTACTGAAGCTTTCTTT. Translated, it gives CASSESIGFVTEAFF.

The chain combines TRBV18 with TRBJ2-7; 8 nucleotides match TRBD1. This CDR3 region has 16 residues. Unmatched junction bases numbered 10, after V lost 0 bases and J lost 6 bases. Per the germline V gene, CDR1 is KGHSH and CDR2 is LQKENI. This CDR3 reads CASSPPSQGALGEQYF. In nucleotides, the CDR3 is TGTGCCAGCTCACCACCATCCCAGGGGGCATTAGGCGAGCAGTACTTC.

The CDR3 loop is CASSMKLAGGSTDTQYF. CDR3 DNA: TGTGCCAGCAGCATGAAGCTAGCGGGAGGTAGCACAGATACGCAGTATTTT. The V call is TRBV5-4, the J call TRBJ2-3; 11 bases are a match to TRBD2. The J segment lost 0 bases and the V segment lost 4 bases, leaving 7 bases of the junction unmatched. The germline V gene has CDR1 SGHNT and CDR2 YYREEE (reference sequence). The CDR3 has 17 residues.